These 9 T cell receptor beta chains were all obtained from the same sample, sequenced in a study of T-cell memory formation after mild COVID-19. TCRdb reprocessed the 5' RACE reads via MiXCR and lists one record per CDR3 protein. The sample yields about 560,000 distinct CDR3 sequences, 20% to 25% seen once. The sequenced material came from PBMCs or a T cell subset sorted from them (not recorded which). These receptors were collected from an adult woman who had mild COVID-19 (a few samples of this study predate the infection). Cell type and time point are not known.

This clonotype was counted between two and nine times. V usage is TRBV6-2 or TRBV6-3 and J usage is TRBJ2-1; the D gene is possibly TRBD2 (6 bases). The CDR3 contains 17 residues. V was shortened by 7 bases and J by 4 bases, with 23 bases between the two germline ends. The germline gives CDR1 MNHEY, CDR2 SVGEGT. The CDR3 DNA is TGTGCCAGCACCCCGCTAGCGCAGTTTACGTATTACAATGAGCAGTTCTTC. Its translation: CASTPLAQFTYYNEQFF.

There are many counts of this clonotype. This sequence joins TRBV5-1 and TRBJ2-1; tentative D call: TRBD2 (6 bases). CDR3 length equals 14 residues. The V end was cut by 3 bases, the J end by 8 bases, with 15 bases between. Germline V gives CDR1 SGHRS, CDR2 YFSETQ. In nucleotides, the CDR3 is TGCGCCAGCAGCTCCCGAGCGGGTGCCCATGAGCAGTTCTTC. Encoded protein: CASSSRAGAHEQFF.

The V gene is TRBV24-1, the J gene TRBJ2-1; possibly TRBD2 for D (6 bases). Germline lookup yields CDR1 KGHDR and CDR2 SFDVKD. Deletions cut 7 bases from V and 4 bases from J, with 19 bases between. This CDR3 spans 16 amino acids. The CDR3, as DNA: TGTGCCACCAGAAGCAGGTCGCGGGGTGATTACAATGAGCAGTTCTTC. Translating it yields CATRSRSRGDYNEQFF.

The V gene is TRBV7-8, the J gene TRBJ2-5; D could derive from TRBD1 or TRBD2 (6 bases each). The CDR3 extends over 15 amino acids. Germline assignment: CDR1 SGHVS and CDR2 FQNEAQ. Trimming stripped 3 bases from V and 2 bases from J, with 13 bases between. Written as DNA, the CDR3 is TGTGCCAGCAGCTTGGGGGGCCCCTTTCAAGAGACCCAGTACTTC. It codes for CASSLGGPFQETQYF. Full variable domain (rest looked up from reference TRBV7-8 and TRBJ2-5): GAGVSQSPRYKVAKRGQDVALRCDPISGHVSLFWYQQALGQGPEFLTYFQNEAQLDKSGLPSDRFFAERPEGSVSTLKIQRTQQEDSAVYLCASSLGGPFQETQYFGPGTRLLVL.

The rearrangement links TRBV7-3 to TRBJ1-6, with D perhaps matching TRBD1 (6 bases). CDR3 length: 15 amino acids. Germline V lookup: CDR1 SGHTA, CDR2 FQGTGA. The V gene lost 1 base and the J gene lost 7 bases, with 11 bases spanning the gap. The CDR3 sequence: CASSLMGGPNSPLHF. Here the CDR3 DNA reads TGTGCCAGCAGCTTAATGGGGGGGCCGAATTCACCCCTCCACTTT.

This sequence joins TRBV4-1 and TRBJ1-5, with D hard to call. The V end was cut by 3 bases, the J end by 0 bases, with 12 bases between. The CDR3 has 16 amino acids. Germline CDR1 reads MGHRA; CDR2 reads YSYEKL. Here the CDR3 reads CASSQTPGSSNQPQHF. The CDR3 region has the DNA TGCGCCAGCAGCCAGACCCCCGGGAGTAGCAATCAGCCCCAGCATTTT.

This clonotype has only a few counts. The rearrangement joins TRBV15 to TRBJ1-5; D gene ambiguous. Germline CDR1 and CDR2: LNHNV and YYDKDF (reference sequence). The CDR3 is 15 amino acids. The V gene lost 1 base and the J gene lost 2 bases, with 9 bases spanning the gap. CDR3 sequence (DNA): TGTGCCACCAGCAGAGGTGGTTCTCGCAATCAGCCCCAGCATTTT. Translation: CATSRGGSRNQPQHF.

V gene TRBV19 combines with J gene TRBJ1-6; tentative D call: TRBD1 (6 bases). V was cut by 5 bases and J by 9 bases, with 14 bases left in between. CDR3 length: 14 amino acids. The germline gives CDR1 LNHDA, CDR2 SQIVND (reference sequence). Here the CDR3 DNA reads TGTGCCAGTAGTTCCGGGGGCTCGGGTTCACCCCTCCACTTT. Translated: CASSSGGSGSPLHF. The full variable domain, completed using reference TRBV19 and TRBJ1-6, is DGGITQSPKYLFRKEGQNVTLSCEQNLNHDAMYWYRQDPGQGLRLIYYSQIVNDFQKGDIAEGYSVSREKKESFPLTVTSAQKNPTAFYLCASSSGGSGSPLHFGNGTRLTVT.

The rearrangement uses TRBV7-9 and TRBJ1-6; D not resolved. In germline, CDR1 is SEHNR, CDR2 FQNEAQ (reference sequence). The CDR3 runs to 19 residues. Trimming removed 5 bases from V and 0 bases from J, with 20 bases in between. The CDR3 protein is CASSPRPGRLSSYNSPLHF. Written as DNA, the CDR3 is TGTGCCAGCAGCCCAAGGCCCGGACGCCTGAGCTCCTATAATTCACCCCTCCACTTT.